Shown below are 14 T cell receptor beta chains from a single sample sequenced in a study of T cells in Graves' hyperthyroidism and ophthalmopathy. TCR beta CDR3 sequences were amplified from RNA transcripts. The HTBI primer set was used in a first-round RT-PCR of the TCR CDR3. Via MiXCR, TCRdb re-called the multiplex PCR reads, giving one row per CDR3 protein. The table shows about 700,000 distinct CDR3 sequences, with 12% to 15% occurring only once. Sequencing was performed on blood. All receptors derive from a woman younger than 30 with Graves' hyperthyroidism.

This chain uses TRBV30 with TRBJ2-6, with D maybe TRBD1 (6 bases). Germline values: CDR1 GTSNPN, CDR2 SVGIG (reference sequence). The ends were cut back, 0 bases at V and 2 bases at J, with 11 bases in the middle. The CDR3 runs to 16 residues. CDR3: CAWSVGQGPGANVLTF. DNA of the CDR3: TGTGCCTGGAGTGTAGGGCAGGGGCCTGGGGCCAACGTCCTGACTTTC.

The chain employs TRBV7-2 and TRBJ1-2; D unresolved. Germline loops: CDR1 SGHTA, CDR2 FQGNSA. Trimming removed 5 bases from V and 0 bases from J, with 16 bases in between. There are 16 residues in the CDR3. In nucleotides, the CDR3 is TGTGCCAGCAGCCCACTAAACAGTAGAACTAACTATGGCTACACCTTC. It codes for CASSPLNSRTNYGYTF.

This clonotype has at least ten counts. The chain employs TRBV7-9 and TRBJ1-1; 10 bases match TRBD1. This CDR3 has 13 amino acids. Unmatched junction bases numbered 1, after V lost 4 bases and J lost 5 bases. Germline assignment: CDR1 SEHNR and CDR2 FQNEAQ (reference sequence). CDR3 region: CASSSGQGTEAFF. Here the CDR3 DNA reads TGTGCCAGCAGCTCGGGACAGGGGACTGAAGCTTTCTTT.

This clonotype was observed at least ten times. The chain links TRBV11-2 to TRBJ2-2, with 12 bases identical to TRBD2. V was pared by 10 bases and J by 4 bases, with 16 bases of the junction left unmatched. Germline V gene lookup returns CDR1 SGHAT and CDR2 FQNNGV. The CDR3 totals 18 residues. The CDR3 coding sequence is TGTGCCACCGGAATTGGGGCTAGCGGGAGGGGCGGCACCGGGGAGCTGTTTTTT. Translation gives CATGIGASGRGGTGELFF.

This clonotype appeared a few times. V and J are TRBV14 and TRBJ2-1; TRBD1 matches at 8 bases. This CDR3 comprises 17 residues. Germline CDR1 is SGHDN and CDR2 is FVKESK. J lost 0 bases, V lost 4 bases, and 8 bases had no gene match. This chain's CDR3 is CASSPYPGTGSYNEQFF. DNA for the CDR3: TGTGCCAGCAGCCCATACCCGGGGACAGGCTCCTACAATGAGCAGTTCTTC.

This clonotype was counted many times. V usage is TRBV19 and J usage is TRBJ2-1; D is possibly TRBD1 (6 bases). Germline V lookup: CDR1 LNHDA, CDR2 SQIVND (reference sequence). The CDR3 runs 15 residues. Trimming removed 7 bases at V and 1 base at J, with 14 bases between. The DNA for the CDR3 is TGTGCCAGTAACACGGCAGGGGTGTCCTACAATGAGCAGTTCTTC. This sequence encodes CASNTAGVSYNEQFF.

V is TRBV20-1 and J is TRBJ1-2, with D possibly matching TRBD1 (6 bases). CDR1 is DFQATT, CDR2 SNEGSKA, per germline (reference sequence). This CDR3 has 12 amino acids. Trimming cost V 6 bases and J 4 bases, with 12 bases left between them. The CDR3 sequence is CSAQGHLYGYTF. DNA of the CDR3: TGCAGTGCCCAGGGACATCTCTATGGCTACACCTTC.

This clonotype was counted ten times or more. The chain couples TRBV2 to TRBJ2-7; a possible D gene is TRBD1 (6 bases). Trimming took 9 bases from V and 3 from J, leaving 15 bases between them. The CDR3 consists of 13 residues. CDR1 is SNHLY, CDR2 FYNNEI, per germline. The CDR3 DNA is TGTGCCAGTTGGACAGTGGAAGACTACGAGCAGTACTTC. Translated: CASWTVEDYEQYF.

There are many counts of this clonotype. CDR3 protein: CASSQDLVQETQYF. DNA for the CDR3: TGTGCCAGCAGCCAAGATTTAGTACAAGAGACCCAGTACTTC. The chain links TRBV14 to TRBJ2-5; no clear D gene. V lost 0 bases to trimming and J lost 2 bases, with 7 bases between them. The CDR3 loop spans 14 amino acids. Germline loops: CDR1 SGHDN, CDR2 FVKESK.

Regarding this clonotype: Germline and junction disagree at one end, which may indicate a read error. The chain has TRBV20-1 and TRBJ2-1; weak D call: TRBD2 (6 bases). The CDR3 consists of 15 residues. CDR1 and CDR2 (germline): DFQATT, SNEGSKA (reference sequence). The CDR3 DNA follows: TGCAGTGCTGGAGATCCCGGGCGGGGTTACAATGAGCAGTTCTTC. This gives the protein CSAGDPGRGYNEQFF.

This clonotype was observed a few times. CDR3: CASSPPGGRTDTQYF. CDR3 DNA sequence: TGTGCCAGCAGCCCCCCGGGGGGGCGCACAGATACGCAGTATTTT. V and J are TRBV7-9 and TRBJ2-3, with 8 bases identical to TRBD2. The CDR3 has 15 amino acids. After removal of 5 bases from V and 1 base from J, the junction contained 5 bases not matched to a gene. Germline V lookup: CDR1 SEHNR, CDR2 FQNEAQ (reference sequence).

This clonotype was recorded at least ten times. The CDR3 DNA is TGTGCCAGCAGCCAAGCGGCGGGTTATCGGGAGCAGTACTTC. Amino acid sequence: CASSQAAGYREQYF. This sequence joins TRBV3-1 and TRBJ2-7, with a tentative D call TRBD2 (5 bases). Trimming took 1 base from V and 7 from J, leaving 14 bases between them. The CDR3 is 14 residues long. Per the germline V gene, CDR1 is LGHDT and CDR2 is YNNKEL (reference sequence).

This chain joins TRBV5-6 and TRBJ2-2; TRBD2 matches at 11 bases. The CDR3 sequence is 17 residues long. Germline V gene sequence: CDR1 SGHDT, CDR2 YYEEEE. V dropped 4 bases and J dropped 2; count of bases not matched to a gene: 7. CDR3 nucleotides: TGTGCCAGCAGCGGGGCCGGGACTAGCGGAAACACCGGGGAGCTGTTTTTT. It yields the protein CASSGAGTSGNTGELFF.

CDR3 in amino acids: CSVVDGDGSYEQFF. CDR3 coding DNA: TGCAGCGTTGTTGATGGAGACGGTTCCTACGAGCAGTTCTTC. This sequence joins TRBV29-1 and TRBJ2-7; D unclear. The tail of the sequence fits TRBJ2-1 better, so the J call may be wrong. There are 14 residues in the CDR3. Looked up from germline, CDR1 is SQVTM and CDR2 is ANQGSEA.